These 10 T cell receptor beta chains share one sample of origin, sequenced in a study of T cell responses to AZD1222 COVID-19 vaccine. Measured with immunoSEQ multiplex PCR; TCRdb has only the in-frame clones, and not every one. The repertoire holds some 160,000 clones, with approximately 91% as singletons. The input for sequencing was peripheral blood, taken 28 days after the second AZD1222 dose. These receptor sequences come from an adult who received the AZD1222 COVID-19 vaccine.

The chain couples TRBV21-1 to TRBJ2-7. TRBV21-1 is flagged as a pseudogene. This CDR3 comprises 15 residues. The CDR3 region has the DNA TGTGCCAGCAGCAAAGGGAAGGGCGAGGGGTACGAGCAGTACTTC. This codes for CASSKGKGEGYEQYF.

This chain links TRBV9 with TRBJ1-5; possibly TRBD1 for D (5 bases). The CDR3 is made up of 15 amino acids. Trimming took off 0 bases at V and 6 bases at J, with 13 bases between the two ends. Germline V gives CDR1 SGDLS, CDR2 YYNGEE. The CDR3: CASSVEGGAGQPQHF. As DNA, the CDR3 is TGTGCCAGCAGCGTAGAGGGTGGGGCGGGTCAGCCCCAGCATTTT.

In nucleotides, the CDR3 is TGTGCCAGCATTGTGAGTAGCGGATCCTACGAGCAGTACTTC. Translation gives CASIVSSGSYEQYF. The chain carries TRBV6-5 and TRBJ2-7; D may be TRBD2 (6 bases). Per the germline V gene, CDR1 is MNHEY and CDR2 is SVGAGI. V was trimmed by 7 bases and J by 1 base, leaving 14 bases between them. This CDR3 contains 14 residues.

The chain combines TRBV3-1 (or the pseudogene TRBV3-2) with TRBJ2-1; D is perhaps TRBD2 (6 bases). This CDR3 spans 12 amino acids. Germline loops: CDR1 LGHDT, CDR2 YNNKEL (reference sequence). Trimming shortened V by 5 bases and J by 6 bases, and 8 bases separated the two germline ends. The CDR3 DNA reads TGTGCCAGCAGCAGTAGCGGCAATGAGCAGTTCTTC. It encodes CASSSSGNEQFF.

J is TRBJ2-7 and V is TRBV12-5; D remains unclear. The V and J ends lost 1 base and 5 bases respectively, with 6 bases between them. There are 12 residues in the CDR3. Germline values: CDR1 LGHNT, CDR2 FRNRAP. The CDR3 nucleotides are TGTGCTAGTGGTTTGGAGGGAAACGAGCAGTACTTC. Translation: CASGLEGNEQYF. Together with reference TRBV12-5 and TRBJ2-7, the CDR3 gives the full variable domain: DARVTQTPRHKVTEMGQEVTMRCQPILGHNTVFWYRQTMMQGLELLAYFRNRAPLDDSGMPKDRFSAEMPDATLATLKIQPSEPRDSAVYFCASGLEGNEQYFGPGTRLTVT.

CDR3 loop: CASSLVGGDGYTF. The CDR3 nucleotides are TGTGCCAGCAGCTTGGTAGGAGGGGATGGCTACACCTTC. V gene TRBV7-9 combines with J gene TRBJ1-2, with D perhaps matching TRBD1 (5 bases). CDR1 and CDR2 from the germline V gene are SEHNR and FQNEAQ (reference sequence). This CDR3 spans 13 amino acids. The V end was cut by 3 bases, the J end by 6 bases, with 11 bases between.

The chain links TRBV7-9 to TRBJ2-1; TRBD2 matches 12 bases. The germline CDR1 and CDR2 sequences are SEHNR and FQNEAQ (reference sequence). The ends lost 4 bases at V and 8 bases at J; junction bases unmatched: 15. The CDR3 is 18 residues long. The CDR3 loop reads CASSSPPSRLAGGHEQFF. The CDR3 DNA follows: TGTGCCAGCAGCTCCCCACCGTCGAGGCTAGCGGGGGGGCATGAGCAGTTCTTC.

The V call is TRBV18, the J call TRBJ1-5; D is unclear. From germline, CDR1 is KGHSH and CDR2 LQKENI. The CDR3 loop spans 13 amino acids. Trimming removed 3 bases from V and 3 bases from J, with 6 bases in between. CDR3: CASSPDYNQPQHF. In nucleotides, the CDR3 is TGTGCCAGCTCACCGGACTACAATCAGCCCCAGCATTTT.

This chain joins TRBV19 and TRBJ2-7; 7 bases map to TRBD1. This CDR3 is built from 14 residues. The germline V gene encodes CDR1 LNHDA and CDR2 SQIVND (reference sequence). V was pared by 4 bases and J by 2 bases, with 5 bases of the junction left unmatched. The CDR3 spells CASSTNRGTYEQYF. For the CDR3, the DNA is TGTGCCAGTAGTACCAACAGGGGAACCTACGAGCAGTACTTC.

The chain combines TRBV27 with TRBJ1-1, with D possibly being TRBD1 (5 bases). Trimming cost V 5 bases and J 2 bases, with 12 bases left between them. The CDR3 is 14 residues long. Germline V lookup: CDR1 MNHEY, CDR2 SMNVEV (reference sequence). CDR3 in amino acids: CASSVRQPNTEAFF. CDR3 sequence (DNA): TGTGCCAGCAGTGTTAGACAGCCTAACACTGAAGCTTTCTTT.